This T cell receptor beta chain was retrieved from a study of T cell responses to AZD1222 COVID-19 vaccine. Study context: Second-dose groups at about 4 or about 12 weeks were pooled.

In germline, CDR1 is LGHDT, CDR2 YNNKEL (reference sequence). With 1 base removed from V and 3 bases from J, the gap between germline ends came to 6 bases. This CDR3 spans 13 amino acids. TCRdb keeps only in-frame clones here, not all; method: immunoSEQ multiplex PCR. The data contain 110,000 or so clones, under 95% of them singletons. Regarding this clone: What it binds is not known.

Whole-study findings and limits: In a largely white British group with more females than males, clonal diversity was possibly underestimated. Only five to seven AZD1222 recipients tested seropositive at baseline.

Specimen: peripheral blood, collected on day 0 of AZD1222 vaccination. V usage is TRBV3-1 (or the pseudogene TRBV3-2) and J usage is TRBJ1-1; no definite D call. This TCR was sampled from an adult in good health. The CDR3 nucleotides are TGTGCCAGCAGCCAAGCATTCGACACTGAAGCTTTCTTT. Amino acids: CASSQAFDTEAFF.